These 27 T cell receptor beta chains share one sample of origin, sequenced in a study of blood T cell repertoires in COVID-19. The assay was immunoSEQ multiplex PCR, and TCRdb's table has in-frame clones only and misses some. The sample records fewer than 200,000 clones, around four fifths being singletons. Sequencing was carried out using peripheral blood. All receptors derive from a woman aged 80 or over with active or convalescent COVID-19.

The chain couples TRBV6-5 to TRBJ2-5; weak D call: TRBD2 (6 bases). Germline V gene sequence: CDR1 MNHEY, CDR2 SVGAGI. This CDR3 is 14 amino acids long. Trimming shortened V by 6 bases and J by 5 bases, and 16 bases separated the two germline ends. CDR3: CASSPDGGRETQYF. The CDR3 nucleotides read TGTGCCAGCAGCCCGGACGGGGGACGGGAGACCCAGTACTTC.

This chain connects TRBV7-9 to TRBJ1-1; TRBD1 aligns across 7 bases. This CDR3 has 15 amino acids. J lost 4 bases, V lost 11 bases, and 16 bases had no gene match. Germline V CDR1 and CDR2: SEHNR, FQNEAQ (reference sequence). CDR3 in DNA: TGTGCCGGTGAGGACGTGAGGGGGCAGAGCACTGAAGCTTTCTTT. Translating gives CAGEDVRGQSTEAFF.

The chain recombines TRBV30 with TRBJ1-4; a possible D gene is TRBD1 (6 bases). This CDR3 is 15 amino acids long. The germline V gene has CDR1 GTSNPN and CDR2 SVGIG (reference sequence). V dropped 8 bases and J dropped 3 bases, with 19 bases sitting between them. CDR3 sequence (DNA): TGTGCCGGTTCGCAGGGGTCATACGCTAATGAAAAACTGTTTTTT. Translation gives CAGSQGSYANEKLFF.

The genes are TRBV7-2 and TRBJ2-3; D is unresolved. Trimming cost V 3 bases and J 2 bases, with 6 bases left between them. The CDR3 runs to 13 residues. Germline V gene lookup returns CDR1 SGHTA and CDR2 FQGNSA. The CDR3: CASSFGLTDTQYF. CDR3 DNA: TGTGCCAGCAGCTTTGGGCTCACAGATACGCAGTATTTT.

J is TRBJ2-5 and V is TRBV7-2, with TRBD2 matching over 9 bases. The V segment lost 5 bases and the J segment 5 bases; nucleotides outside the gene matches: 3. This CDR3 has 13 amino acids. CDR1 and CDR2 from the germline V gene are SGHTA and FQGNSA. CDR3 in amino acids: CASSLLAGETQYF. CDR3 bases: TGTGCCAGCAGCCTCCTAGCGGGGGAGACCCAGTACTTC.

This clone has only one observation. The chain has TRBV25-1 and TRBJ2-1; 8 bases line up with TRBD2. This CDR3 spans 15 amino acids. The V and J ends lost 6 bases and 4 bases, in that order; junction bases with no gene match: 8. Germline CDR1 reads MGHDK; CDR2 reads SYGVNS. CDR3 residues: CASSASGGGYNEQFF. The CDR3 nucleotides read TGTGCCAGCAGCGCCTCCGGGGGGGGATACAATGAGCAGTTCTTC.

V and J are TRBV5-4 and TRBJ1-4; D is perhaps TRBD1 (6 bases). Trimming removed 3 bases from V and 7 bases from J, with 19 bases in between. Germline assignment: CDR1 SGHNT and CDR2 YYREEE (reference sequence). The CDR3 totals 16 residues. Here the CDR3 DNA reads TGTGCCAGCAGCTCCGGGAGGGGGAGTAGGGGTGAAAAACTGTTTTTT. Amino acid sequence: CASSSGRGSRGEKLFF.

This chain connects TRBV9 to TRBJ2-1; 7 bases map to TRBD1. This CDR3 region has 14 residues. Germline CDR1 SGDLS, CDR2 YYNGEE. The J segment lost 5 bases and the V segment lost 0 bases, leaving 2 bases of the junction unmatched. The CDR3 sequence: CASSVVDRDNEQFF. The CDR3 nucleotides are TGTGCCAGCAGCGTAGTAGACAGGGACAATGAGCAGTTCTTC.

DNA for the CDR3: TGTGCCAGCAGCGTAGGACAGGGTGGTATTGAAGCTTTCTTT. It yields the protein CASSVGQGGIEAFF. This chain joins TRBV9 and TRBJ1-1, with TRBD1 matching 7 bases. Germline lookup yields CDR1 SGDLS and CDR2 YYNGEE. The CDR3 is 14 residues long. V gave up 0 bases and J gave up 7 bases; unmatched junction bases: 6.

J is TRBJ2-5 and V is TRBV5-5; a possible D gene is TRBD2 (6 bases). Trimming left V 3 bases short and J 1 base short, with 7 bases between. The germline gives CDR1 SGHKS, CDR2 YYEKEE (reference sequence). The length of the CDR3 is 13 residues. In DNA form, the CDR3 reads TGTGCCAGCAGCTGGGACTTCCAAGAGACCCAGTACTTC. Protein sequence: CASSWDFQETQYF.

This clone was counted a few times. This chain joins TRBV10-2 and TRBJ2-5; 7 nucleotides agree with TRBD1. Losses at the gene ends were 6 bases for V and 5 bases for J; bases not matched to a gene: 6. CDR3 length equals 13 residues. CDR1 is WSHSY and CDR2 is SAAADI in the germline V gene. The CDR3 loop reads CASRKGQSETQYF. Here the CDR3 DNA reads TGCGCCAGCAGAAAGGGACAGAGTGAGACCCAGTACTTC.

This clone appeared once. The chain links TRBV27 to TRBJ2-3; 8 bases match TRBD2. The germline V gene has CDR1 MNHEY and CDR2 SMNVEV (reference sequence). The CDR3 extends over 15 amino acids. V shed 3 bases and J 6 bases; nucleotides not matched to a gene: 8. Here the CDR3 reads CASSFAASGGDTQYF. CDR3 in DNA: TGTGCCAGCAGTTTTGCGGCGTCGGGGGGGGATACGCAGTATTTT.

This clone showed up just a few times. The chain recombines TRBV7-2 with TRBJ2-1; TRBD2 matches 10 bases. The CDR3 spans 16 residues. Germline V gene data show CDR1 as SGHTA and CDR2 as FQGNSA. Trimming at V came to 1 base and at J to 5 bases, leaving 5 bases not matched to a gene. The CDR3 DNA reads as TGTGCCAGCAGCTTAGTAGCGGGGGGTATCCACAATGAGCAGTTCTTC. It translates to CASSLVAGGIHNEQFF.

J is TRBJ2-7 and V is TRBV11-2; 7 bases match TRBD2. The CDR3 is 13 residues long. V lost 4 bases and J lost 6; bases outside the gene matches: 6. CDR1 is SGHAT and CDR2 is FQNNGV in the germline V gene. CDR3 region: CASSWGGTPEQYF. In DNA, the CDR3 is TGTGCCAGCAGCTGGGGGGGGACTCCCGAGCAGTACTTC.

Comment on this clone: Other DNA sequences in this sample translate to the same CDR3. J is TRBJ2-2 and V is TRBV19; 7 bases are shared with TRBD1. The CDR3 consists of 14 residues. The V gene end was trimmed by 8 bases and the J gene end by 1 base; junction bases not matched to a gene: 4. Germline assignment: CDR1 LNHDA and CDR2 SQIVND (reference sequence). CDR3 DNA: TGTGCCAGTTCTAGACAGGGGAACACCGGGGAGCTGTTTTTT. This translates into CASSRQGNTGELFF.

This rearrangement joins TRBV3-1 (or the pseudogene TRBV3-2) to TRBJ2-3; possible D gene TRBD1, 5 bases. V was trimmed by 2 bases and J by 2 bases, leaving 8 bases between them. This CDR3 spans 14 amino acids. CDR1 and CDR2 from the germline V gene are LGHDT and YNNKEL (reference sequence). CDR3 loop: CASSQRGFTDTQYF. The CDR3 DNA follows: TGTGCCAGCAGCCAAAGGGGCTTCACAGATACGCAGTATTTT.

In nucleotides, the CDR3 is TGTGCTAGTGGTTTGCAGGGGTCGAACACTGAAGCTTTCTTT. This codes for CASGLQGSNTEAFF. The chain uses TRBV12-5 and TRBJ1-1, with D tentatively TRBD1 (6 bases). Trimming took 2 bases from V and 1 from J, leaving 8 bases between them. CDR1 LGHNT and CDR2 FRNRAP come from the germline V gene. The CDR3 consists of 14 residues.

This clone was recorded only once. The rearrangement uses TRBV5-1 and TRBJ2-1; 7 bases are shared with TRBD1. CDR1 and CDR2 from the germline V gene are SGHRS and YFSETQ. J was trimmed by 4 bases and V by 1 base; bases with no gene match: 8. The CDR3 contains 16 residues. CDR3 in amino acids: CASSLPSGQLYNEQFF. CDR3 coding DNA: TGCGCCAGCAGCTTGCCCTCGGGACAGCTATACAATGAGCAGTTCTTC. The variable domain in full, with the rest retrieved from reference TRBV5-1 and TRBJ2-1, is KAGVTQTPRYLIKTRGQQVTLSCSPISGHRSVSWYQQTPGQGLQFLFEYFSETQRNKGNFPGRFSGRQFSNSRSEMNVSTLELGDSALYLCASSLPSGQLYNEQFFGPGTRLTVL.

This chain connects TRBV11-2 to TRBJ1-2, with D unclear. V lost 1 base to trimming and J lost 5 bases, with 14 bases between them. CDR1 is SGHAT, CDR2 FQNNGV, per germline. This CDR3 is 15 amino acids long. The CDR3 nucleotides are TGTGCCAGCAGCTTAGGAGGGTATGGAGTTTATGGCTACACCTTC. This sequence encodes CASSLGGYGVYGYTF.

As for this clone: The sample contains more than one DNA sequence encoding this CDR3. The chain joins TRBV6-5 to TRBJ2-5; D possibly corresponds to TRBD2 (6 bases). V shed 2 bases and J shed 2 bases, with 6 bases lying between them. The CDR3 loop spans 13 amino acids. Looked up from germline, CDR1 is MNHEY and CDR2 is SVGAGI. The CDR3 loop is CASSYGGQETQYF. CDR3 nucleotide sequence: TGTGCCAGCAGTTACGGGGGGCAAGAGACCCAGTACTTC.

The V gene is TRBV10-3, the J gene TRBJ2-2; D perhaps matches TRBD1 (7 bases). With 10 bases removed from V and 4 bases from J, the gap between germline ends came to 28 bases. Germline V gives CDR1 ENHRY, CDR2 SYGVKD. The CDR3 totals 18 residues. The CDR3 sequence is CATGEIRGDSRGTGELFF. The CDR3 DNA reads TGTGCCACCGGGGAAATCAGGGGGGATTCGCGGGGCACCGGGGAGCTGTTTTTT.

This chain links TRBV27 with TRBJ1-1; D is uncertain. Germline CDR1 is MNHEY and CDR2 is SMNVEV (reference sequence). The CDR3 contains 13 residues. V was cut by 1 base and J by 6 bases, with 9 bases left in between. CDR3 loop: CASSLYNRAEAFF. The CDR3 DNA is TGTGCCAGCAGTTTATATAACCGGGCTGAAGCTTTCTTT.

This chain joins TRBV3-1 (or the pseudogene TRBV3-2) and TRBJ2-1, with a weak D call TRBD2 (7 bases). CDR3 length equals 15 residues. V lost 4 bases, J lost 2 bases, and 12 bases lay in between. Germline values: CDR1 LGHDT, CDR2 YNNKEL (reference sequence). The CDR3 protein is CASSPRGAPYNEQFF. The CDR3 DNA is TGTGCCAGCAGCCCCCGGGGGGCCCCCTACAATGAGCAGTTCTTC.

Comment on this clone: Sequence at one end of the junction differs from germline and may be a read error. The V and J genes are TRBV7-9 and TRBJ1-3, with TRBD1 as a possible D gene (6 bases). CDR1 SEHNR and CDR2 FQNEAQ come from the germline V gene (reference sequence). The CDR3 totals 16 residues. DNA of the CDR3: TGTGCCAGCAGCCTAGCTACCGGGACAAAAAGAAACACCATATATTTT. This gives the protein CASSLATGTKRNTIYF.

This clone has only one observation. The V call is TRBV4-1, the J call TRBJ1-1, with a tentative D call TRBD1 (5 bases). The ends were cut back, 4 bases at V and 2 bases at J, with 20 bases in the middle. The CDR3 consists of 17 residues. CDR1 and CDR2 from the germline V gene are MGHRA and YSYEKL. CDR3 loop: CASSPRQGVMTNTEAFF. CDR3 nucleotide sequence: TGCGCCAGCAGCCCCCGCCAGGGTGTGATGACCAACACTGAAGCTTTCTTT.

The chain has TRBV7-8 and TRBJ1-1; weak D call: TRBD1 (5 bases). The germline CDR1 and CDR2 sequences are SGHVS and FQNEAQ. The CDR3 extends over 12 amino acids. Trimming left V 4 bases short and J 8 bases short, with 11 bases between. CDR3 nucleotides: TGTGCCAGCAGCTACGTAACAGGAGAAGCTTTCTTT. It yields the protein CASSYVTGEAFF. Supplemented by reference TRBV7-8 and TRBJ1-1, the full variable domain reads GAGVSQSPRYKVAKRGQDVALRCDPISGHVSLFWYQQALGQGPEFLTYFQNEAQLDKSGLPSDRFFAERPEGSVSTLKIQRTQQEDSAVYLCASSYVTGEAFFGQGTRLTVV.

V gene TRBV19 combines with J gene TRBJ2-2; D not resolved. Germline CDR1 and CDR2: LNHDA and SQIVND (reference sequence). The CDR3 is made up of 16 amino acids. V lost 1 base and J lost 0, with 9 bases in between. The CDR3 region is CASSIVTGSNTGELFF. The CDR3 DNA follows: TGTGCCAGTAGTATAGTAACGGGTTCGAACACCGGGGAGCTGTTTTTT.